Below are 22 T cell receptor beta chains sequenced from a single sample in a study of blood T cells in healthy people across ages. A sample-barcoded 5' primer and a J-beta primer mix were used in a second PCR of roughly 6 to 11 cycles. TCRdb redid the calling of the 5' RACE reads with MiXCR, one entry per CDR3 protein. The sample lists around 800,000 distinct CDR3 sequences, more than 25% occurring once. The data also belong to a second study, concerning T cells of mothers and their children.

The specimen sequenced was blood. The receptor source for this set is a boy younger than 18 in good health.

This clonotype was observed many times. V gene TRBV20-1 combines with J gene TRBJ2-5, with D perhaps TRBD1 (6 bases). This CDR3 spans 13 amino acids. With 3 bases removed from V and 5 bases from J, the gap between germline ends came to 13 bases. Looked up from germline, CDR1 is DFQATT and CDR2 is SNEGSKA (reference sequence). The CDR3 DNA reads as TGCAGTGCTAGTTTGGGGGCTGGGGAGACCCAGTACTTC. Its protein is CSASLGAGETQYF.

The sample holds a few counts of this clonotype. This sequence joins TRBV20-1 and TRBJ2-5; D may correspond to TRBD1 or TRBD2 (5 bases each). V lost 3 bases and J lost 11, with 19 bases in between. CDR3 length: 13 residues. Germline V CDR1 and CDR2: DFQATT, SNEGSKA (reference sequence). The CDR3 region is CSASRDLLGEQYF. The CDR3 DNA sequence: TGCAGTGCTAGTAGGGACCTCCTAGGGGAGCAGTACTTC.

The genes are TRBV7-7 and TRBJ2-5; D may be TRBD2 (6 bases). The CDR3 has 11 residues. CDR1 SSHAT and CDR2 FNYEAQ come from the germline V gene (reference sequence). Trimming cost V 5 bases and J 8 bases, with 9 bases left between them. The DNA of the CDR3 is TGTGCCAGCAGCGAGGGACTTACCCAGTACTTC. Translated: CASSEGLTQYF.

The V gene is TRBV20-1, the J gene TRBJ1-2, with TRBD1 as a possible D gene (6 bases). This CDR3 region has 14 residues. Germline CDR1 DFQATT, CDR2 SNEGSKA (reference sequence). V dropped 5 bases and J dropped 4 bases, with 17 bases sitting between them. The DNA of the CDR3 is TGCAGTGCTCCTACGCCGGACAGACCCTATGGCTACACCTTC. Protein product: CSAPTPDRPYGYTF.

The genes are TRBV6-5 and TRBJ2-3; 7 bases map to TRBD1. Germline CDR1 is MNHEY and CDR2 is SVGAGI. V trimming: 0 bases; J trimming: 6 bases; junction bases outside the gene matches: 6. The CDR3 runs 15 residues. DNA of the CDR3: TGTGCCAGCAGTTACTCGAGAGGGGGCGGCGATACGCAGTATTTT. Amino acids: CASSYSRGGGDTQYF.

This chain links TRBV6-2 or TRBV6-3 with TRBJ2-1; 8 bases match TRBD2. Germline-derived CDR1 and CDR2 are MNHEY and SVGEGT. The J segment lost 3 bases and the V segment lost 4 bases, leaving 14 bases of the junction unmatched. There are 18 residues in the CDR3. CDR3 in amino acids: CASSLTGTRPSLYNEQFF. Here the CDR3 DNA reads TGTGCCAGCAGTTTGACCGGGACTAGGCCCTCCCTCTACAATGAGCAGTTCTTC.

The chain joins TRBV27 to TRBJ1-1; D not certain. Trimming pared 5 bases from V and 4 bases from J, leaving 11 bases between. CDR3 length equals 13 residues. Germline CDR1 MNHEY, CDR2 SMNVEV (reference sequence). CDR3 in DNA: TGTGCCAGCAGTCTATATGGCCGCACTGAAGCTTTCTTT. Its protein is CASSLYGRTEAFF.

The CDR3 reads CASSPQLTGPYNEQFF. The DNA for the CDR3 is TGTGCCAGCAGCCCCCAATTAACAGGCCCATACAATGAGCAGTTCTTC. This rearrangement joins TRBV7-9 to TRBJ2-1; the D gene is possibly TRBD1 (5 bases). Germline V gene lookup returns CDR1 SEHNR and CDR2 FQNEAQ (reference sequence). V was clipped by 5 bases and J by 4 bases, with 18 bases between them. The CDR3 length is 16 residues.

The rearrangement uses TRBV24-1 and TRBJ2-3, with a possible D match to TRBD1 (6 bases). The germline CDR1 and CDR2 sequences are KGHDR and SFDVKD. V lost 3 bases and J 5 bases, leaving 11 bases between the germline ends. This CDR3 comprises 14 residues. The CDR3: CATSDPKQGDTQYF. CDR3 nucleotides: TGTGCCACCAGTGATCCTAAACAGGGAGATACGCAGTATTTT.

The chain combines TRBV6-1 with TRBJ1-1, with a possible D match to TRBD1 (5 bases). Germline values: CDR1 MNHNS, CDR2 SASEGT. Deletions cut 4 bases from V and 5 bases from J, with 20 bases between. This CDR3 is 16 amino acids long. The CDR3 coding sequence is TGTGCCAGCAGTGTCCGCGGGGTCCTGGGGCTGACTGAAGCTTTCTTT. This encodes CASSVRGVLGLTEAFF.

This clonotype was detected only a few times. The chain links TRBV27 to TRBJ2-7; the D is unclear. This CDR3 spans 14 amino acids. Trimming pared 6 bases from V and 3 bases from J, leaving 15 bases between. The germline gives CDR1 MNHEY, CDR2 SMNVEV (reference sequence). The CDR3 here is CASSLPGFGYEQYF. CDR3 in DNA: TGTGCCAGCAGCCTTCCGGGTTTTGGCTACGAGCAGTACTTC.

This clonotype showed up just a few times. This CDR3 is CATSDSINYGYTF. In DNA form, the CDR3 reads TGTGCCACCAGTGATTCTATTAACTATGGCTACACCTTC. The V and J genes are TRBV24-1 and TRBJ1-2; D remains ambiguous. The V and J ends lost 2 bases and 1 base respectively, with 4 bases between them. The CDR3 extends over 13 amino acids. From germline, CDR1 is KGHDR and CDR2 SFDVKD.

This clonotype was recorded a few times. The chain joins TRBV7-3 to TRBJ1-4; D gene uncertain. Trimming took 5 bases from V and 7 from J, leaving 11 bases between them. Looked up from germline, CDR1 is SGHTA and CDR2 is FQGTGA. CDR3 length: 13 residues. CDR3 region: CASSQTLGEKLFF. In nucleotides, the CDR3 is TGTGCCAGCAGCCAGACATTGGGTGAAAAACTGTTTTTT.

V and J are TRBV2 and TRBJ2-1; 12 bases fit TRBD2. The CDR3 extends over 15 amino acids. Unmatched junction bases numbered 7, after V lost 4 bases and J lost 9 bases. CDR1 is SNHLY and CDR2 is FYNNEI in the germline V gene. CDR3 protein: CASSGQWTSGIEQFF. The CDR3 DNA reads TGTGCCAGCAGTGGTCAATGGACTAGCGGGATTGAGCAGTTCTTC.

V and J are TRBV2 and TRBJ2-1, with 10 nucleotides matching TRBD2. The germline V gene encodes CDR1 SNHLY and CDR2 FYNNEI. J gave up 15 bases and V 4 bases, and 18 bases lay outside the gene matches. The CDR3 is made up of 16 amino acids. CDR3 residues: CASSAQLAGSFRQGFF. The CDR3 DNA is TGTGCCAGCAGTGCCCAACTAGCGGGGAGTTTCCGGCAGGGGTTCTTC.

The J gene is TRBJ2-5, the V gene TRBV20-1, with TRBD1 matching over 11 bases. There are 15 residues in the CDR3. Germline CDR1 reads DFQATT; CDR2 reads SNEGSKA (reference sequence). With V trimmed by 5 bases and J by 4 bases, 9 bases remained unmatched. The CDR3 coding sequence is TGCAGTGCTCAAGGGGGGACAGGGGGGATAGAGACCCAGTACTTC. It yields the protein CSAQGGTGGIETQYF.

This clonotype was found a few times. The chain carries TRBV20-1 and TRBJ2-5; 7 positions agree with TRBD1. Per the germline V gene, CDR1 is DFQATT and CDR2 is SNEGSKA (reference sequence). The ends lost 6 bases at V and 5 bases at J; junction bases unmatched: 12. The CDR3 has 14 amino acids. The CDR3 DNA reads as TGCAGTGCCGATGTGGGACAGTCAAGGGAGACCCAGTACTTC. Protein: CSADVGQSRETQYF.

This clonotype was recorded a few times. The V call is TRBV20-1, the J call TRBJ1-5; D uncertain. The CDR3 consists of 12 residues. Per germline, CDR1 DFQATT and CDR2 SNEGSKA (reference sequence). V was clipped by 6 bases and J by 8 bases, with 14 bases between them. The DNA for the CDR3 is TGCAGTGCGGGTTCTTCCGCGGAGCCCCAGCATTTT. Protein sequence: CSAGSSAEPQHF.

In its sample, this clonotype was seen a few times. V and J are TRBV27 and TRBJ2-5, with unresolved D. The DNA end is more similar to TRBJ2-1, so the J call may be wrong. Germline CDR1 and CDR2: MNHEY and SMNVEV (reference sequence). The CDR3 totals 15 residues. Here the CDR3 DNA reads TGTGCCAGCAGGCGATCCGGGTTAAACACGTATGAGCAGTTCTTC. Its translation is CASRRSGLNTYEQFF.

This clonotype has more than one count but fewer than ten. V usage is TRBV6-1 and J usage is TRBJ2-3; D unresolved. Between the trimmed V and J ends, which lost 4 bases and 6 bases, there was a span of 2 bases. The CDR3 covers 10 residues. CDR1 is MNHNS and CDR2 is SASEGT in the germline V gene. The CDR3: CASSADTQYF. The CDR3 DNA is TGTGCCAGCAGTGCCGATACGCAGTATTTT.

V and J are TRBV7-9 and TRBJ2-7, with TRBD1 identical over 9 bases. Trimming cost V 2 bases and J 5 bases; bases outside gene matches: 4. Germline V gene lookup returns CDR1 SEHNR and CDR2 FQNEAQ (reference sequence). CDR3 size: 14 residues. The CDR3 DNA is TGTGCCAGCAGCTTAACAGGGGGCTCGAACGAGCAGTACTTC. This encodes CASSLTGGSNEQYF.

The chain couples TRBV9 to TRBJ2-5, with a tentative D call TRBD1 (5 bases). The J call may be in error: the DNA end matches TRBJ2-7 better. Germline CDR1 SGDLS, CDR2 YYNGEE. The CDR3 consists of 13 residues. CDR3: CASSARVFYEQYF. CDR3 nucleotides: TGTGCCAGCAGCGCCAGGGTTTTCTACGAGCAGTACTTC.